Included here is one TCR beta chain sequence, with context. This sample stems from a study of blood T cell repertoires in COVID-19. Study at large: The study drew acute and convalescent COVID-19 samples from the United States, Italy and Spain. T cells, B-cell-depleted T cells, or PBMCs provided the cDNA or gDNA that served as material.

Authors' processing steps: Amplifying reference gene primers gave estimates of nucleated cell counts. Measured with immunoSEQ multiplex PCR; TCRdb has only the in-frame clones, and not every one. The DNA was the basis for D and trimming; V, J and clone size are from that table. The sample has fewer than 200,000 clones, roughly 72% seen once. Input material: peripheral blood. The TCR was taken from a woman of 80 years or more with acute or convalescent COVID-19.

CDR3 sequence reads: CASSYRDRGVYEQYF. CDR3 DNA: TGTGCCAGCAGTTACCGGGACAGGGGAGTGTACGAGCAGTACTTC. The chain combines TRBV6-5 with TRBJ2-7; 10 positions match TRBD1. Trimming at V came to 2 bases and at J to 4 bases, leaving 5 bases not matched to a gene. The CDR3 runs 15 residues. CDR1 and CDR2 from the germline V gene are MNHEY and SVGAGI.